This TCR beta chain came from a study of cytomegalovirus exposure and HLA in healthy donors (dated by TCRdb to about 2017). Study-wide context: According to an earlier analysis of around 600 of the donors, about 180 million T cells yielded roughly 110 million unique TCR beta sequences and less than 300 Gb of sequence data. Typing coverage differed by locus: A, B, C, DRB1 and DQB1 were typed in roughly 620-630 donors, DQA1 in 522, DPA1 in around 600, and DPB1 in 472. Of the 350 to 450 genotyped donors, 70% to 90% were placed in the genetic ancestry cluster associated with self-reported Caucasian donors. Besides the first cohort of approximately 710 subjects, a separate validation cohort made up of over 95 different subjects was used. Because of strong linkage in the cohort, 5 or 6 DR-DQ haplotypes were treated as single units for association and clustering. In the later analysis, no new phenotypic data were used to find candidate immune exposures; instead, reliance was placed on TCR beta sequences and their occurrence across donors. A later genetic analysis used genome-wide SNP genotypes for about 65% of the roughly 700 donors, treating that subset as a discovery cohort. Approximately 300 gigabases of sequencing data and roughly 90 million unique TCR sequences were included in an early release covering about 700 HLA-typed donors. Using immunosequencing, the study profiled T cell repertoires from approximately 700 subjects and related those repertoires to cytomegalovirus serostatus. All discovery cohort repertoires had been generated using a single sequencing platform. An earlier analysis of more than 450 of the donors used high-throughput TCR beta sequencing to judge whether each TCR beta V gene segment behaved as functional or pseudogenic. To predict cytomegalovirus infection status, the study combined high-throughput TCR immunosequencing, statistical association of individual TCRs with disease status, and machine learning. HLA typing covered class I and class II loci at four-digit resolution. Among several hundred genotyped donors of the cohort, an average of around 240,000 unique TCR beta nucleotide sequences was sequenced per donor, of which 15% to 20% were non-productive. A later analysis re-analyzed previously published TCR beta repertoires from approximately 670 donors and added high-resolution HLA genotyping to study TCR occurrence patterns. The study aimed to test whether signatures of past pathogen exposure could be identified by cataloging public T cell receptors. Donor age, sex, ethnicity and CMV serostatus were compiled alongside the repertoire data. What the authors observed across the whole study: In a later analysis, the rate of TCR association differed among HLA loci, with DRB1 alleles having the most associated TCRs and HLA-C alleles having the fewest. Only TCR beta chains were sequenced in this cohort, and the absence of alpha or paired-chain data limited detectable features. Linkage disequilibrium might explain the correlated functional status among segregating V segments, but an unknown experimental factor could not be ruled out. CMV serostatus was the only immune exposure information available for the cohort. The classifier was reported to diagnose cytomegalovirus status with high specificity and sensitivity in both the original and validation cohorts. Because counts were too low, seventeen rarely observed V segments, including chromosome 9 orphons, were excluded from the earlier analysis of 500 to 700 of the donors. V-gene and J-gene trimming of TCR beta chains was associated with a missense DCLRE1C variant in a later genetic analysis, and the association was replicated in an independent cohort. In a later genetic analysis, fewer N-insertions in productive TCRs were reported among donors in an Asian-associated ancestry cluster than the roughly 700-donor mean. While some public TCRs were present in many individuals, most TCR sequences turned up only very rarely across donors. It was suggested by the authors that the approach could potentially be generalized to other disease states and immunological phenotypes. The study listed 150 to 200 TCR beta chains as associated with cytomegalovirus. Most CMV-associated TCR beta chains appeared to be HLA-restricted in a later analysis, and the HLA associations seemed to be driven largely by CMV exposure. In a later analysis, HLA-associated TCR beta chains were found to be more clonally expanded and to have lower generation probabilities than equally common non-associated chains. Because HLA typing was unavailable for some donors at each locus, only the typed subset was used in association tests. In vitro tests confirmed that three of the cytomegalovirus-associated TCR beta chains recognize cytomegalovirus antigens. A later analysis associated 15,000 or so TCR beta sequences with specific HLA alleles at a false discovery rate of 0.05. A group of highly shared sequence variants was considered likely to be a technical artifact of the sequencing pipeline. A further reported finding was that TCR beta sequences accurately predicted the HLA-A and HLA-B alleles for most subjects in the first cohort. According to a later analysis, parvovirus B19, influenza, CMV and Epstein-Barr virus appeared linked to several top co-occurrence clusters. In an earlier analysis of 587 of the donors, most TCR beta V segments appeared in productive rearrangements about 87% or about 30% of the time, broadly matching IMGT annotations. Roughly uniform sequencing depth across donors was assumed in presence/absence analyses, although this assumption may not hold. Some IMGT-functional V segments, including TRBV6-2 and TRBV6-3, could not be told apart with the 87-base-pair reads, so those segments were excluded. Assigning TCR associations to individual alleles was difficult when HLA alleles, especially DR and DQ, strongly co-occurred.

A word on this clone: The target of this receptor is not known. Per-base quality was not reported, and no clone a single base away is much larger than it.

The germline V gene encodes CDR1 MGHRA and CDR2 YSYEKL. Its CDR3 holds 14 amino acids, cysteine through phenylalanine. Just CDR3 DNA is preserved here, 42 bases in frame from base 1. Germline trimming amounts to 2 bases on V and 9 bases on J, with 6 as the count of junction bases outside the gene matches. The cohort was made up of 500 to 850 healthy bone marrow donors. At the time of sampling, every cohort member was nominally healthy, though immune exposures that went unrecorded were likely present. The donor tested CMV seronegative and was one of the 352 seronegative cohort members. Every donor gave a peripheral blood sample, and the peripheral blood mononuclear cells from that sample were used for TCR beta sequencing. Genomic DNA was extracted from the blood cell samples with the Qiagen DNeasy Blood Extraction Kit. The protocol used for the library was the immunoSEQ multiplex PCR assay. A mixture of 60 forward primers for TCR Vbeta segments and 13 reverse primers for TCR Jbeta segments was used in the multiplex PCR. The CDR3 region of rearranged TCR beta genes was amplified from genomic DNA by a multiplex PCR assay. The amplified TCR beta libraries were sequenced on the Illumina HiSeq System as 87-base-pair reads. The original pipeline was this. A later analysis tallied 70 million to 100 million unique TCR beta chains across the 660 or so repertoires, and about 12 million of those chains were shared by two or more donors. Raw reads were error-corrected and collapsed into unique sequences with a nearest-neighbor algorithm that merged closely related sequences to remove PCR and sequencing errors. CDR3 sequences were aligned to IMGT reference sequences to assign V, D and J gene segments. For a sequence to be retained, at least a six-nucleotide match to both a V gene segment and a J gene segment was required. Rearrangements were called productive when the CDR3 lacked stop codons and stayed in frame with V and J; all others were non-productive. Following IMGT convention, CDR3 was defined as the stretch from the second conserved V-encoded cysteine up to the conserved J-encoded phenylalanine. In an earlier analysis of approximately 590 of the donors, sequences lacking an unambiguous match to a single V gene segment were excluded. An earlier analysis of over 450 of the donors classified V segments as functional when productive rearrangements were above 56.7% and as segregating when the standard deviation between donors was above 5%. To diagnose cytomegalovirus status from the catalog of TCR beta chain sequences, a statistical classification framework was built. In a later analysis, TCR nucleotide sequences were compared against IMGT/GENE-DB human TR gene sequences so that V and J genes could be assigned. A later analysis assigned CDR3 sequences and most-parsimonious VDJ recombination scenarios with the TCRdist pipeline. In a later analysis, each TCR beta chain was defined by its CDR3 amino acid sequence together with its V-gene family, and reads lacking a unique V-gene family were excluded. In a later analysis, 500 to 650 highly shared, low-generation-probability nucleotide sequences were removed to address suspected cross-contamination and a sequencing artifact. A later analysis calculated a clonal expansion index for each public chain from normalized within-repertoire ranks of inferred template counts. In a later analysis, generation probabilities were computed with a VDJ recombination model fitted to out-of-frame rearrangements, and the resulting probabilities were checked against IGoR. Hypergeometric tests were used in a later analysis to score TCR-TCR, TCR-HLA and TCR-CMV co-occurrence, with a repertoire-size bias correction applied to the TCR pairs. In a later analysis, false discovery rates were estimated by permuting HLA or CMV assignments 20 times. In a later analysis, co-occurring TCRs were grouped with DBSCAN, and TCRdist sequence similarity was added when clustering was performed within HLA-allele-positive subsets. Co-occurrence clustering excluded repertoires with fewer than 30,000 or more than 120,000 public chains, plus five with anomalous nucleotide sharing. The table comes from immuneACCESS by way of TCRdb, which keeps in-frame sequences with V and J called. Part of the clones is missing from these tables; in studies checked, under half for an unresolved V gene and the rest for unknown reasons. V and J calls and clone size are as listed in that table; D and trimming were resolved from the DNA. The sample records about 72,000 clones, roughly four fifths of which are singletons. About 2% of the sample is taken by the ten largest.

The V gene is TRBV4-1 and the J gene is TRBJ2-2, with TRBD2 identical over 7 junction bases. Sequencing was done on a sample of PBMCs. The origin of this receptor is a man aged 18-30 years in good health and CMV-seronegative. Read as DNA, the sequence is TGCGCCAGCAGCCAACCGGCTAGCGGACGGGAGCTGTTTTTT. This yields the protein CASSQPASGRELFF.